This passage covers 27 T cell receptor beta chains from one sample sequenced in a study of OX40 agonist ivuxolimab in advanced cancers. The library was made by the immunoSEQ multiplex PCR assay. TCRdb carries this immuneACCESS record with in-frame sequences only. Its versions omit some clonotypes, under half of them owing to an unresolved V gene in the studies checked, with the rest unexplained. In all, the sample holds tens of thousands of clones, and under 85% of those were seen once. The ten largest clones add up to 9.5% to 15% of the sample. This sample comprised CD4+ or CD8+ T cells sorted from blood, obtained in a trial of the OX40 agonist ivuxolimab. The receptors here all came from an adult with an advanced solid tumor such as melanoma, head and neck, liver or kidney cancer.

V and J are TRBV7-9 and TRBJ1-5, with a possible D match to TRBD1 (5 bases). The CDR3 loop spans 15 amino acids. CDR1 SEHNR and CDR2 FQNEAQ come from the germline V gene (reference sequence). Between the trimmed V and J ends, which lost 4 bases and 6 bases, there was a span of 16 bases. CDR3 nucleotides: TGTGCCAGCAGCTCCCAGGGTGGAGACCGTCAGCCCCAGCATTTT. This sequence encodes CASSSQGGDRQPQHF.

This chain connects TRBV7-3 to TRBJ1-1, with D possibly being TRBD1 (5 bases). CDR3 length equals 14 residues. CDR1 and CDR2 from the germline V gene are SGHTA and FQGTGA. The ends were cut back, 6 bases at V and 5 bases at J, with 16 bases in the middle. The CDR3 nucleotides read TGTGCCAGCAGTTTCGACGGGAGGGGAACTGAAGCTTTCTTT. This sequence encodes CASSFDGRGTEAFF.

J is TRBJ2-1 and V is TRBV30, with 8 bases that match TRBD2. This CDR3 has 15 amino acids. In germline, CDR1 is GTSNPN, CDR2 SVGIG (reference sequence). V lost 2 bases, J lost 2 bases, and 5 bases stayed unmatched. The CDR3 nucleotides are TGTGCCTGGAGTTCGGGGACTAGTCCCTACAATGAGCAGTTCTTC. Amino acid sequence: CAWSSGTSPYNEQFF.

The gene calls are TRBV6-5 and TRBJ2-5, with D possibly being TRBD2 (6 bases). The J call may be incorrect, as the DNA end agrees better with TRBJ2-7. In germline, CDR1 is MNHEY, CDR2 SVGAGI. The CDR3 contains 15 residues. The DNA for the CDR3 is TGTGCCAGCAGTTACGGGAAGGGGACTTCCTACGAGCAGTACTTC. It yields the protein CASSYGKGTSYEQYF.

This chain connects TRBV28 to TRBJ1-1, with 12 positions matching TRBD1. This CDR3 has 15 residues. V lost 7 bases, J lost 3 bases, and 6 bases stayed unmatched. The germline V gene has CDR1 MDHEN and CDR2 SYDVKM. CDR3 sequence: CASTSGTGGYTEAFF. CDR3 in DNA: TGTGCCAGCACTTCGGGGACAGGGGGCTACACTGAAGCTTTCTTT.

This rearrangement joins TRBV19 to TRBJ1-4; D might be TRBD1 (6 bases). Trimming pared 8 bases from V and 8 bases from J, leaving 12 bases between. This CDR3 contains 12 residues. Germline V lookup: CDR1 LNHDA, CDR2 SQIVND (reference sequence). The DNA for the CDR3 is TGTGCCAGTCGGACGGGGGGCGAAAAACTGTTTTTT. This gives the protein CASRTGGEKLFF.

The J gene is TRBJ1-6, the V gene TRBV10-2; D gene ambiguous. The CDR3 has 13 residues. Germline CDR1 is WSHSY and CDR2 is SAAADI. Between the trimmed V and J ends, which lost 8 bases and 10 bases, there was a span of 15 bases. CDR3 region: CASVIGINSPLHF. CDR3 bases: TGCGCCAGCGTCATAGGGATAAACTCACCCCTCCACTTT.

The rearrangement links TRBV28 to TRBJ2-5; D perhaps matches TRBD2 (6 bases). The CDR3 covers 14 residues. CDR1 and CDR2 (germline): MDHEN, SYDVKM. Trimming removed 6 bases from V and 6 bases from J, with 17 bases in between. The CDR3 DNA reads TGTGCCAGCAGACCCGGGGGTCCGAGGCAGACCCAGTACTTC. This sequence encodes CASRPGGPRQTQYF.

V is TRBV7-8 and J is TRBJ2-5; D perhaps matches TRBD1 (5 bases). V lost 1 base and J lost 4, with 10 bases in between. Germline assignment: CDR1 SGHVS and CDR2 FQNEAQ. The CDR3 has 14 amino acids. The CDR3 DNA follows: TGTGCCAGCAGCTTAGGGCCAAGGGGAGAGACCCAGTACTTC. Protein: CASSLGPRGETQYF.

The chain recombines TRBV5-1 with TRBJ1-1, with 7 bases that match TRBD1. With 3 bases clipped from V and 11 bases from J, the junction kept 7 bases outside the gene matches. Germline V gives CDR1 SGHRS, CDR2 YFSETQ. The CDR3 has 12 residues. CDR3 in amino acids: CASSSSTGDAFF. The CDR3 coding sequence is TGCGCCAGCAGCTCCTCAACAGGGGACGCTTTCTTT.

CDR3 DNA: TGTGCCAGCTCACCGACGACAGCCGTCACGCAGTATTTT. It specifies CASSPTTAVTQYF. The rearrangement links TRBV18 to TRBJ2-3; D may be TRBD1 (5 bases). Germline CDR1 reads KGHSH; CDR2 reads LQKENI. V dropped 3 bases and J dropped 9 bases, with 13 bases sitting between them. This CDR3 is built from 13 residues. The whole variable domain, filled in from reference TRBV18 and TRBJ2-3, reads NAGVMQNPRHLVRRRGQEARLRCSPMKGHSHVYWYRQLPEEGLKFMVYLQKENIIDESGMPKERFSAEFPKEGPSILRIQQVVRGDSAAYFCASSPTTAVTQYFGPGTRLTVL.

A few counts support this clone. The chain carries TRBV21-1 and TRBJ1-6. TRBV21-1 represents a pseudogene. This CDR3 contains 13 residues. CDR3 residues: CASSKGYNRPLHF. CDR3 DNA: TGTGCCAGCAGCAAAGGCTACAACCGTCCCCTCCACTTT.

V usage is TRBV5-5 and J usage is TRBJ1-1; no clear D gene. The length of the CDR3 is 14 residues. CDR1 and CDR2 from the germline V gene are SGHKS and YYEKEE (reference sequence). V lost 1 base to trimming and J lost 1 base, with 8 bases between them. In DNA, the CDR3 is TGTGCCAGCAGCTTGTCCAGACCGAACACTGAAGCTTTCTTT. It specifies CASSLSRPNTEAFF.

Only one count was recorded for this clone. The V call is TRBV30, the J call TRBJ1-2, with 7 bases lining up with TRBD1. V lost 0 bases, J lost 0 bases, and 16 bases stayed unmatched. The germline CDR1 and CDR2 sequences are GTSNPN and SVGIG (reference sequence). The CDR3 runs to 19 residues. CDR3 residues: CAWSVRWRDRVVSNYGYTF. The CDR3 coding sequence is TGTGCCTGGAGTGTACGTTGGCGTGACAGGGTGGTGTCTAACTATGGCTACACCTTC. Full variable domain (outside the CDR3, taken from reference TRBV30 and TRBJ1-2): SQTIHQWPATLVQPVGSPLSLECTVEGTSNPNLYWYRQAAGRGLQLLFYSVGIGQISSEVPQNLSASRPQDRQFILSSKKLLLSDSGFYLCAWSVRWRDRVVSNYGYTFGSGTRLTVV.

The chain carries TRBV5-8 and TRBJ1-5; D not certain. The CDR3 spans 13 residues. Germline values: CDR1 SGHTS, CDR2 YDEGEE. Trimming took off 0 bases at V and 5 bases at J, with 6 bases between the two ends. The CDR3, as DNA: TGTGCCAGCAGCTTGGGGGATTATCAGCCCCAGCATTTT. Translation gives CASSLGDYQPQHF.

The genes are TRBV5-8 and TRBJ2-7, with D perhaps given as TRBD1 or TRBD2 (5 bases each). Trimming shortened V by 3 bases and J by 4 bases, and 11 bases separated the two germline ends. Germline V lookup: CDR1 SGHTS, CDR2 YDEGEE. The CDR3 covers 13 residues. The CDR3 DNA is TGTGCCAGCAGCTGGGACGGGTTTTACGAGCAGTACTTC. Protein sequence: CASSWDGFYEQYF.

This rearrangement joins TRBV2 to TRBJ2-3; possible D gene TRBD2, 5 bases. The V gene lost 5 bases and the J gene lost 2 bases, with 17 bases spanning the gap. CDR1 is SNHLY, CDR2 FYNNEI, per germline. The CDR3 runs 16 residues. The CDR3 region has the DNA TGTGCCAGCAGTCCCTCTGGCTCGCGGGTCACAGATACGCAGTATTTT. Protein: CASSPSGSRVTDTQYF.

CDR3 nucleotides: TGTGCCTGGAGTGTAGGCGGAAGGTACGAGCAGTACTTC. Protein sequence: CAWSVGGRYEQYF. The chain is built from TRBV30 and TRBJ2-7; no clear D. The germline V gene encodes CDR1 GTSNPN and CDR2 SVGIG (reference sequence). With 0 bases removed from V and 4 bases from J, the gap between germline ends came to 10 bases. This CDR3 spans 13 amino acids. The full variable domain, rest sourced from reference TRBV30 and TRBJ2-7, is SQTIHQWPATLVQPVGSPLSLECTVEGTSNPNLYWYRQAAGRGLQLLFYSVGIGQISSEVPQNLSASRPQDRQFILSSKKLLLSDSGFYLCAWSVGGRYEQYFGPGTRLTVT.

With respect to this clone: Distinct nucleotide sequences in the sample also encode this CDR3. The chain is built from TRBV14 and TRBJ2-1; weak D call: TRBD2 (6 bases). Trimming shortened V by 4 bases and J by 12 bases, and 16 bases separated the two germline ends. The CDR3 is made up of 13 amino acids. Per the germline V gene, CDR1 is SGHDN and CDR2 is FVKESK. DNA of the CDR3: TGTGCCAGCAGCCGAGAATGGAGGGGTGGGCAGTTCTTC. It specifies CASSREWRGGQFF.

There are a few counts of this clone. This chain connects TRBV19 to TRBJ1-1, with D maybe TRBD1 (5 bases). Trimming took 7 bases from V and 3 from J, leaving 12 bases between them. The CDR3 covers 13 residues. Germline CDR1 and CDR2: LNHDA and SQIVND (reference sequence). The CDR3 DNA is TGTGCCAGTAATGGGGGGTCCCACACTGAAGCTTTCTTT. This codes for CASNGGSHTEAFF. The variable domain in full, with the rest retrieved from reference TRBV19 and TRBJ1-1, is DGGITQSPKYLFRKEGQNVTLSCEQNLNHDAMYWYRQDPGQGLRLIYYSQIVNDFQKGDIAEGYSVSREKKESFPLTVTSAQKNPTAFYLCASNGGSHTEAFFGQGTRLTVV.

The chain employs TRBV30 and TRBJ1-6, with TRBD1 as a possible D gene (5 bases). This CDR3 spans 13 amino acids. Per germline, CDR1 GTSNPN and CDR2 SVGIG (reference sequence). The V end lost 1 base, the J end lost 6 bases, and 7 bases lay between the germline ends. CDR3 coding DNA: TGTGCCTGGAGTGGGACACGTAATTCACCCCTCCACTTT. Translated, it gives CAWSGTRNSPLHF. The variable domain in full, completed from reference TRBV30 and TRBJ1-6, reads SQTIHQWPATLVQPVGSPLSLECTVEGTSNPNLYWYRQAAGRGLQLLFYSVGIGQISSEVPQNLSASRPQDRQFILSSKKLLLSDSGFYLCAWSGTRNSPLHFGNGTRLTVT.

CDR3 sequence reads: CSSAGTGLETQYF. The CDR3 nucleotides read TGCAGCTCTGCCGGGACAGGGTTAGAGACCCAGTACTTC. The chain joins TRBV29-1 to TRBJ2-5; 9 nucleotides line up with TRBD1. The CDR3 spans 13 residues. After removal of 8 bases from V and 4 bases from J, the junction contained 8 bases not matched to a gene. Germline assignment: CDR1 SQVTM and CDR2 ANQGSEA.

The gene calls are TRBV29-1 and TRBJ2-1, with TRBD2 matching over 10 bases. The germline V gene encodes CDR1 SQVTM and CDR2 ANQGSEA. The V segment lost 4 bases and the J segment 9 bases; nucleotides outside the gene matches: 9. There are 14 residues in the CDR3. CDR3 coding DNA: TGCAGCGTTGGAAAGTCTAGCGGGAGTAGTGAGCAGTTCTTC. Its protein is CSVGKSSGSSEQFF.

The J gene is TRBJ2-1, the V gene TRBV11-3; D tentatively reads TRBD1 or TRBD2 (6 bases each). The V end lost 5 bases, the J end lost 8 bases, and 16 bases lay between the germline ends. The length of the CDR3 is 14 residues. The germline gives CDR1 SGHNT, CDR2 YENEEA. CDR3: CASSRGQGPYEQFF. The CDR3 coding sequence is TGTGCCAGCAGCCGGGGGCAGGGGCCCTATGAGCAGTTCTTC.

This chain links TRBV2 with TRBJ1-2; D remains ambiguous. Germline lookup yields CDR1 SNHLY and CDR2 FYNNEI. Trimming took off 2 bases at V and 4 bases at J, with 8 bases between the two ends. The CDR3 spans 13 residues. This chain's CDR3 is CASSEPTGYGYTF. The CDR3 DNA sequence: TGTGCCAGCAGTGAACCTACTGGCTATGGCTACACCTTC. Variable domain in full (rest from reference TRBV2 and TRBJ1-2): EPEVTQTPSHQVTQMGQEVILRCVPISNHLYFYWYRQILGQKVEFLVSFYNNEISEKSEIFDDQFSVERPDGSNFTLKIRSTKLEDSAMYFCASSEPTGYGYTFGSGTRLTVV.

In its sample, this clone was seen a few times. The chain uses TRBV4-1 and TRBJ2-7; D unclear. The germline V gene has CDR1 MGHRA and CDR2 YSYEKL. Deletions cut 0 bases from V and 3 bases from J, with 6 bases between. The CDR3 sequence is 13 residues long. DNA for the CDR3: TGCGCCAGCAGCCAAGAAATATTCTACGAGCAGTACTTC. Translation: CASSQEIFYEQYF.

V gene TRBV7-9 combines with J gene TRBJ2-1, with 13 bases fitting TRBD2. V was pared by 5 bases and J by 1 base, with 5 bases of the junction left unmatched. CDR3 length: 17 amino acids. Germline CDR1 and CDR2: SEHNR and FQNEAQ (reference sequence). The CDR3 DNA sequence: TGTGCCAGCAGCCCTGGGACTAGCGGGACATCCTACAATGAGCAGTTCTTC. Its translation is CASSPGTSGTSYNEQFF.